These T cell receptor beta chains were read from a single sample in a study of T cell changes during pregnancy in multiple sclerosis. Assay: immunoSEQ multiplex PCR; the TCRdb copy retains only in-frame clones and omits some. The table lists some 60,000 clones, approximately 90% of them singletons. This specimen was peripheral blood, taken in the first trimester of pregnancy. All receptors come from a female donor in good health, enrolled as a control in a pregnancy study. CDR3s include the opening cysteine and the closing phenylalanine or tryptophan. A D gene is named only where the DNA matches it firmly. For some rows the clone size is stated as once, few or many, or as a class when expanded; others skip it.

j_call,d_call,v_call,clone_size,cdr3_nt,cdr3_aa
TRBJ2-7,TRBD2,TRBV4-2,NA,TGTGCCAGCAGCCAAGAACCGGGGGGGCGCTCCTACGAGCAGTACTTC,CASSQEPGGRSYEQYF
TRBJ2-5,NA,TRBV21-1,NA,TGTGCCAGCAGCAAATCTTCTAGCGGGGCAACACAAGAGATCCAGTACTTC,CASSKSSSGATQEIQYF
TRBJ2-7,NA,TRBV6-1,NA,TGTGCCAGCAGCCCGGCACAGTTCCTCTACGAGCAGTACTTC,CASSPAQFLYEQYF
TRBJ1-2,NA,TRBV6-5,NA,TGTGCCAGCAGAGGGGAGGTGGGCTACACCTTC,CASRGEVGYTF
TRBJ2-7,TRBD1,TRBV6-5,NA,TGTGCCAGCAGTTACAGGGGGCAGGGTACCTACGAGCAGTACTTC,CASSYRGQGTYEQYF
TRBJ1-5,NA,TRBV5-6,NA,TGTGCCAGCAGCCTTCGGGGAGAGAGTCAGCCCCAGCATTTT,CASSLRGESQPQHF
TRBJ2-7,TRBD1,TRBV19,NA,TGTGCCAGTAGTATTATCCAGAGGGGACAGGGGGCTCGTGAGCAGTACTTC,CASSIIQRGQGAREQYF
TRBJ1-2,NA,TRBV2,NA,TGTGCCAGCAGTGAAGGCCCGGGTCCTGCCTATGGCTACACCTTC,CASSEGPGPAYGYTF
TRBJ2-5,TRBD2,TRBV7-9,NA,TGTGCCAGCAGCTCCCCGGGGGGGTTACTGAAAGAGACCCAGTACTTC,CASSSPGGLLKETQYF
TRBJ2-3,NA,TRBV28,NA,TGTGCCAGCAGTTTCAGTTCCAGCACAGATACGCAGTATTTT,CASSFSSSTDTQYF
TRBJ2-7,NA,TRBV6-1,NA,TGTGCCAGCAGTCTACGGGAGAGCGACGAGCAGTACTTC,CASSLRESDEQYF
TRBJ2-2,NA,TRBV5-1,NA,TGCGCCAGCAGCTTGGATGTCCCGGTTACCGGGGAGCTGTTTTTT,CASSLDVPVTGELFF
TRBJ1-2,TRBD1,TRBV6-5,NA,TGTGCCAGCAGTTACAGACAGGGGGCCGTTGGCTACACCTTC,CASSYRQGAVGYTF
TRBJ1-6,NA,TRBV18,NA,TGTGCCAGCTCACCACCGGGGGGATCACCCCTCCACTTT,CASSPPGGSPLHF
TRBJ2-1,TRBD2,TRBV9,once,TGTGCCAGCAGCGTAGGCGGGAGGGGGGGCTTCGAGCAGTTCTTC,CASSVGGRGGFEQFF
TRBJ2-7,NA,TRBV5-8,NA,TGTGCCAGCAGCTTACACAGGGTGAACTCCTACGAGCAGTACTTC,CASSLHRVNSYEQYF
TRBJ1-2,TRBD1,TRBV6-1,NA,TGTGCCAGCAGTGAAGGGGACAGGCCGAACTATGGCTACACCTTC,CASSEGDRPNYGYTF
TRBJ2-1,TRBD2,TRBV9,NA,TGTGCCAGCAGCTCCGGACTAGCGGGCCGGATGGAGCAGTTCTTC,CASSSGLAGRMEQFF
TRBJ1-1,TRBD1,TRBV19,NA,TGTGCCAGTAGTAGCCCAGGGGGCGGGGACACTGAAGCTTTCTTT,CASSSPGGGDTEAFF
TRBJ2-2,NA,TRBV28,NA,TGTGCCAGCAGTTTAAGTAGCGGGGAGCTGTTTTTT,CASSLSSGELFF
TRBJ1-2,TRBD1,TRBV5-6,NA,TGTGCCAGCAGCTGGGGACAGGCTAACTATGGCTACACCTTC,CASSWGQANYGYTF
TRBJ1-1,TRBD1,TRBV7-9,few,TGTGCCAGCAGCTTACAGGGGGGAAGGGCTTTCTTT,CASSLQGGRAFF
TRBJ2-3,NA,TRBV28,NA,TGTGCCAGCAGCCAACTCGGGAGACTGGCAGATACGCAGTATTTT,CASSQLGRLADTQYF
TRBJ1-1,NA,TRBV7-9,NA,TGTGCCAGCAGCCATTCCAGTAGCGGCCTAGGGGCTTTCTTT,CASSHSSSGLGAFF
TRBJ2-1,NA,TRBV4-1,NA,TGCGCCAGCAGCCAAGATCCCCGGGGTCACTCCTACAATGAGCAGTTCTTC,CASSQDPRGHSYNEQFF
TRBJ1-5,NA,TRBV19,once,TGTGCCAGTAGTATCGGGGGACCTCCCGCCCAGCCCCAGCATTTT,CASSIGGPPAQPQHF
TRBJ2-5,NA,TRBV9,NA,TGTGCCAGCAGCGAAGGGACATCCGGCGAAGAGACCCAGTACTTC,CASSEGTSGEETQYF
TRBJ2-7,NA,TRBV29-1,NA,TGCAGCGTTGCTCCCCTCGGGGGGCCCTACGAGCAGTACTTC,CSVAPLGGPYEQYF
TRBJ2-3,TRBD2,TRBV7-3,NA,TGTGCCAGCTCACGAGCGGGGGGGTCCACAGATACGCAGTATTTT,CASSRAGGSTDTQYF
TRBJ1-2,NA,TRBV7-2,NA,TGTGCCAGCAGCTTTGGCAGGGCGGTCTATGGCTACACCTTC,CASSFGRAVYGYTF
TRBJ1-5,NA,TRBV5-5,NA,TGTGCCAGCAGCCCTCAGGCGAGAATTAATCAGCCCCAGCATTTT,CASSPQARINQPQHF
TRBJ2-7,TRBD1,TRBV30,NA,TGTGCCTGGAGTGCTGCAGGGGGCGCTGGGTACGAGCAGTACTTC,CAWSAAGGAGYEQYF
TRBJ1-1,TRBD1,TRBV11-2,NA,TGTGCCAGTCGGGGGGACAGGGTACTCCCCACTGAAGCTTTCTTT,CASRGDRVLPTEAFF
TRBJ1-2,NA,TRBV19,NA,TGTGCCAGTAGGAGGGTTGGCTACACCTTC,CASRRVGYTF
TRBJ1-1,TRBD1,TRBV10-3,few,TGTGCCATCAGTGAAGAGGGCTGGGACAGGGAGGAAGCTTTCTTT,CAISEEGWDREEAFF
TRBJ2-7,TRBD1,TRBV29-1,NA,TGCAGCGTCGATACAGGGGGCTCTGACGAGCAGTACTTC,CSVDTGGSDEQYF
TRBJ1-3,NA,TRBV5-1,NA,TGCGCCAGCAGTTGGGGGGATCGCTCGTCCTCTGGAAACACCATATATTTT,CASSWGDRSSSGNTIYF
TRBJ2-5,TRBD2,TRBV5-4,NA,TGTGCCAGCAGGTCAAGCGGGAGCTTAGAGACCCAGTACTTC,CASRSSGSLETQYF
TRBJ1-2,NA,TRBV19,NA,TGTGCCAGTACCAGAAGCAGGGGTAGCTATGGCTACACCTTC,CASTRSRGSYGYTF
TRBJ2-2,NA,TRBV10-2,NA,TGCGCCAGCCGCCCGGGGCGGGGGCTCTACACCGGGGAGCTGTTTTTT,CASRPGRGLYTGELFF
TRBJ1-1,NA,TRBV6-5,NA,TGTGCCAGCAGTGTCCGACAGTACACTGAAGCTTTCTTT,CASSVRQYTEAFF
TRBJ1-1,TRBD1,TRBV5-1,NA,TGCGCCAGCAGCCCATATACCTTCGCCCAGGGGGTCATTGAAGCTTTCTTT,CASSPYTFAQGVIEAFF
TRBJ2-7,NA,TRBV6-5,NA,TGTGCCAGCAGTCTGGGACACACCTACGAGCAGTACTTC,CASSLGHTYEQYF
TRBJ1-1,TRBD1,TRBV4-2,NA,TGTGCCAGCAGCCAATTTTTCCGACAGGGTTATGACACTGAAGCTTTCTTT,CASSQFFRQGYDTEAFF
TRBJ1-3,TRBD1,TRBV29-1,NA,TGCAGCGTTGAAGATCGACAGGGACCCCGCTCTGGAAACACCATATATTTT,CSVEDRQGPRSGNTIYF
TRBJ2-2,NA,TRBV7-2,NA,TGTGCCAGCAGCTTCTCCACCGGGGAGCTGTTTTTT,CASSFSTGELFF
TRBJ2-5,TRBD2,TRBV19,NA,TGTGCCAGCTCCCCGGGACTAGCGGGAGGGCCGGAGACCCAGTACTTC,CASSPGLAGGPETQYF
TRBJ2-1,TRBD1,TRBV5-1,NA,TGCGCCAGCAGCCTGGACAGGGTGGGTGAGCAGTTCTTC,CASSLDRVGEQFF